The 20 T cell receptor beta chains in this list originate from one sample, sequenced in a study of graft-versus-host responses after intestinal transplantation. TCRdb's table, derived via immunoSEQ multiplex PCR, lists solely in-frame clones and lacks some. The table includes about 88,000 clones, about 94% detected once. Antigens for these TCRs are unknown. This specimen consisted of unstimulated CD4+ T cells sorted from spleen or lymph node cells, obtained before transplant. The receptors shown here come from a human donor who was the organ donor for an intestinal transplant.

The J gene is TRBJ2-5, the V gene TRBV2, with D hard to call. From germline, CDR1 is SNHLY and CDR2 FYNNEI. Deletions cut 7 bases from V and 1 base from J, with 4 bases between. There are 11 residues in the CDR3. The chain's CDR3 is CASTAQETQYF. CDR3 DNA: TGTGCCAGCACGGCCCAAGAGACCCAGTACTTC.

The genes are TRBV7-9 and TRBJ1-1; D unresolved. V was trimmed by 1 base and J by 5 bases, leaving 8 bases between them. Germline CDR1 is SEHNR and CDR2 is FQNEAQ (reference sequence). The CDR3 has 13 residues. The CDR3 DNA reads TGTGCCAGCAGCTTAGGGGGTGGGACTGAAGCTTTCTTT. This gives the protein CASSLGGGTEAFF.

This chain links TRBV7-6 with TRBJ2-7; 7 bases are shared with TRBD2. This CDR3 comprises 15 residues. The V gene end was trimmed by 1 base and the J gene end by 0 bases; junction bases not matched to a gene: 3. Per the germline V gene, CDR1 is SGHVS and CDR2 is FNYEAQ. CDR3 loop: CASSLGRGSSYEQYF. The CDR3 DNA reads TGTGCCAGCAGCTTAGGGCGGGGGAGCTCCTACGAGCAGTACTTC.

The CDR3 loop reads CASSHYGQSYGYTF. For the CDR3, the DNA is TGTGCCAGCAGTCATTACGGACAGTCCTATGGCTACACCTTC. V usage is TRBV7-2 and J usage is TRBJ1-2, with TRBD1 as a possible D gene (6 bases). This CDR3 spans 14 amino acids. The germline V gene has CDR1 SGHTA and CDR2 FQGNSA. Trimming removed 6 bases from V and 4 bases from J, with 15 bases in between.

This chain joins TRBV2 and TRBJ1-5, with a tentative D call TRBD1 (5 bases). The CDR3 runs 13 residues. Trimming removed 7 bases at V and 4 bases at J, with 11 bases between. Germline values: CDR1 SNHLY, CDR2 FYNNEI. CDR3 region: CASTQGSNQPQHF. The CDR3 region has the DNA TGTGCCAGCACGCAGGGATCTAATCAGCCCCAGCATTTT.

The chain combines TRBV4-3 with TRBJ1-5; D not resolved. The V and J ends lost 0 bases and 3 bases respectively, with 3 bases between them. CDR1 is LGHNA and CDR2 is YSLEER in the germline V gene. This CDR3 contains 13 residues. The DNA of the CDR3 is TGCGCCAGCAGCCAAGAAAACAATCAGCCCCAGCATTTT. Translated, it gives CASSQENNQPQHF.

With regard to this clone: The junction departs from germline at one end; a sequencing error may be responsible. This rearrangement joins TRBV4-1 to TRBJ1-1, with a weak D call TRBD1 (6 bases). Germline V gives CDR1 MGHRA, CDR2 YSYEKL. The CDR3 loop spans 14 amino acids. The CDR3 region has the DNA TGCGCCAGCAGCCAAGGGAAGGACAGTCGCCGGACGGTCTTT. It yields the protein CASSQGKDSRRTVF.

The V and J genes are TRBV27 and TRBJ2-7; TRBD2 matches 12 bases. The CDR3 spans 17 residues. J was trimmed by 3 bases and V by 4 bases; bases with no gene match: 10. Germline loops: CDR1 MNHEY, CDR2 SMNVEV (reference sequence). CDR3 DNA sequence: TGTGCCAGCAGTTCAACAAAACTAGCGGGGGGCCGCTACGAGCAGTACTTC. It yields the protein CASSSTKLAGGRYEQYF.

This sequence joins TRBV4-1 and TRBJ1-2; D gene unclear. The CDR3 covers 14 residues. From germline, CDR1 is MGHRA and CDR2 YSYEKL. V lost 0 bases to trimming and J lost 2 bases, with 7 bases between them. The CDR3, as DNA: TGCGCCAGCAGCCAAGAAGTGGTGAACTATGGCTACACCTTC. Its protein is CASSQEVVNYGYTF.

The gene calls are TRBV7-9 and TRBJ1-6, with TRBD1 matching over 7 bases. The CDR3 runs 16 residues. The ends lost 5 bases at V and 4 bases at J; junction bases unmatched: 8. Germline assignment: CDR1 SEHNR and CDR2 FQNEAQ (reference sequence). CDR3 amino acids: CASSLHRDRYNSPLHF. In DNA, the CDR3 is TGTGCCAGCAGCCTACACCGGGACAGATATAATTCACCCCTCCACTTT.

The chain recombines TRBV21-1 with TRBJ2-1; the table's D call of TRBD2 was not tested on the DNA. TRBV21-1 is reported as a pseudogene. This CDR3 region has 16 residues. Here the CDR3 reads CASSNPLAGGDNEQFF. CDR3 nucleotides: TGTGCCAGCAGCAACCCTCTAGCGGGGGGGGACAATGAGCAGTTCTTC.

In this sample, this clone turned up once. The gene calls are TRBV18 and TRBJ2-6, with 10 positions matching TRBD1. This CDR3 region has 20 residues. V lost 4 bases to trimming and J lost 2 bases; unmatched junction nucleotides: 14. From germline, CDR1 is KGHSH and CDR2 LQKENI. This CDR3 is CASSLSGDRGVKAGANVLTF. DNA of the CDR3: TGTGCCAGCTCACTGAGTGGGGACAGGGGCGTCAAGGCTGGGGCCAACGTCCTGACTTTC. The full variable domain, completed using reference TRBV18 and TRBJ2-6, is NAGVMQNPRHLVRRRGQEARLRCSPMKGHSHVYWYRQLPEEGLKFMVYLQKENIIDESGMPKERFSAEFPKEGPSILRIQQVVRGDSAAYFCASSLSGDRGVKAGANVLTFGAGSRLTVL.

The gene calls are TRBV7-3 and TRBJ2-2; TRBD2 aligns across 12 bases. With V trimmed by 5 bases and J by 4 bases, 2 bases remained unmatched. From germline, CDR1 is SGHTA and CDR2 FQGTGA. The CDR3 extends over 15 amino acids. The CDR3: CASSLLAGGTGELFF. The CDR3 bases are TGTGCCAGCAGCCTACTAGCGGGGGGCACCGGGGAGCTGTTTTTT.

The rearrangement links TRBV5-6 to TRBJ1-5; tentatively, D is TRBD1 (5 bases). The CDR3 spans 14 residues. In germline, CDR1 is SGHDT, CDR2 YYEEEE. Between the trimmed V and J ends, which lost 5 bases and 0 bases, there was a span of 9 bases. CDR3 protein: CASSQGYSNQPQHF. In DNA, the CDR3 is TGTGCCAGCAGTCAGGGCTATAGCAATCAGCCCCAGCATTTT.

As to this clone: Sequence at one end of the junction differs from germline and may be a read error. Other DNA sequences in the sample encode the same CDR3. The chain employs TRBV6-1 and TRBJ2-1, with 8 bases aligning to TRBD1. This CDR3 contains 15 residues. The germline V gene encodes CDR1 MNHNS and CDR2 SASEGT. The DNA for the CDR3 is TGTGCCAGCGCCCGGACAGGGTCTATTCCAAATGAACAGTTCTTC. Protein: CASARTGSIPNEQFF.

This chain uses TRBV5-4 with TRBJ2-5; possibly TRBD1 or TRBD2 for D (5 bases each). In germline, CDR1 is SGHNT, CDR2 YYREEE (reference sequence). The V end lost 1 base, the J end lost 0 bases, and 10 bases lay between the germline ends. This CDR3 contains 15 residues. CDR3 nucleotide sequence: TGTGCCAGCAGCTTGAGCCGGGGCCACCAAGAGACCCAGTACTTC. It is translated as CASSLSRGHQETQYF.

V gene TRBV5-4 combines with J gene TRBJ2-5, with D perhaps being TRBD1 or TRBD2 (5 bases each). The J call may be mistaken, given a closer DNA end match to TRBJ2-7. This CDR3 contains 15 residues. The germline CDR1 and CDR2 sequences are SGHNT and YYREEE (reference sequence). The CDR3 reads CASSPAAGTSYEQYF. As DNA, the CDR3 is TGTGCCAGCAGCCCGGCGGCAGGGACCTCCTACGAGCAGTACTTC.

CDR3: CASSVTTGGFYEQYF. In DNA form, the CDR3 reads TGTGCCAGCAGCGTAACGACAGGGGGTTTCTACGAGCAGTACTTC. V and J are TRBV9 and TRBJ2-5, with 9 nucleotides matching TRBD1. TRBJ2-7 matches the DNA end more closely, so the J call is doubtful. Germline CDR1 SGDLS, CDR2 YYNGEE. The CDR3 length is 15 residues.

This CDR3 is CASSTRDRGNIQYF. The DNA for the CDR3 is TGTGCCAGCAGTACCCGGGACCGCGGAAACATTCAGTACTTC. The genes are TRBV6-1 and TRBJ2-4; D may match TRBD1 or TRBD2 (5 bases each). The V and J ends lost 5 bases and 6 bases respectively, with 14 bases between them. In germline, CDR1 is MNHNS, CDR2 SASEGT. The CDR3 sequence is 14 residues long.

The J gene is TRBJ1-5, the V gene TRBV7-2; no definite D call. The germline V gene has CDR1 SGHTA and CDR2 FQGNSA. This CDR3 has 13 residues. V was cut by 1 base and J by 0 bases, with 1 base left in between. The CDR3 coding sequence is TGTGCCAGCAGCTTAGATAGCAATCAGCCCCAGCATTTT. This encodes CASSLDSNQPQHF.